This T cell receptor (beta chain) was sequenced in a study of human T cells and chemical hapten exposure. The CDR3 has 14 residues. CDR1 is LGHDT and CDR2 is YNNKEL in the germline V gene (reference sequence). V lost 1 base and J 2 bases, leaving 8 bases between the germline ends. The time point denotes: patch test 1, 2 weeks after DPC sensitization. Treatment specified: therapeutic diphenylcyclopropenone sensitization with weekly scalp DPC. TCRdb re-derived calls from the RACE reads in MiXCR, one entry per CDR3 protein. The sample has 150,000 to 200,000 distinct CDR3 sequences, more than 12% seen once.

This TCR came from a woman in her thirties with alopecia areata. Some clones in this sample may be carry-over from other donors' samples. V gene TRBV3-1 combines with J gene TRBJ1-2; no firm D call. The sample here was whole blood, taken in connection with sensitization to the hapten diphenylcyclopropenone (DPC). The CDR3 DNA sequence: TGTGCCAGCAGCCAAGGTGTCGAGAACTATGGCTACACCTTC. Amino acid sequence: CASSQGVENYGYTF.